This T cell receptor beta chain was recovered during a study of cytomegalovirus exposure and HLA in healthy donors. Findings and caveats of the study: Many donors shared some public TCRs, even though most TCR sequences were rare. Accurate prediction of HLA-A and HLA-B alleles (for most subjects) was reportedly achieved from TCR beta sequences.

On this clone itself: Its antigen is unidentified.

A multiplex PCR was run with 60 Vbeta primers and 13 Jbeta primers. Method: immunoSEQ multiplex PCR; TCRdb's copy keeps in-frame clones and lacks some. The data show about 89,000 clones, about 85% seen once. CDR1 is SGHNT and CDR2 is YYREEE in the germline V gene (reference sequence). The CDR3 has 16 residues. V shed 7 bases, J shed 1 base, and the junction held 9 bases outside the gene matches. The clonotype originates from a man aged 35-49 years in good health and CMV-seropositive. Material: PBMCs. The chain is built from TRBV5-4 and TRBJ2-5; 11 nucleotides match TRBD2. The CDR3 region has the DNA TGTGCCAGCGGGGCTGCTAGCGGGGGGTTCCAAGAGACCCAGTACTTC. This sequence encodes CASGAASGGFQETQYF.